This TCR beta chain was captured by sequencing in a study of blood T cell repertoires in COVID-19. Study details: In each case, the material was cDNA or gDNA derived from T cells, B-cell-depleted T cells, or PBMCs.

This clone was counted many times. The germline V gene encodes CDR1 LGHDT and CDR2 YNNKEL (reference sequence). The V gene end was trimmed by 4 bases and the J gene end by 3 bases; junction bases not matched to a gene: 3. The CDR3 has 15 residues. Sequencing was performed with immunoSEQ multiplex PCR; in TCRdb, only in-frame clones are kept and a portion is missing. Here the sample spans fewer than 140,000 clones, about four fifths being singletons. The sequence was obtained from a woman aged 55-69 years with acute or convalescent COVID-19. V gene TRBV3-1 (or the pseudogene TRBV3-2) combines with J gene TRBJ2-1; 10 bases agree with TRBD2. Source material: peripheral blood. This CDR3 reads CASSRSGGDYNEQFF. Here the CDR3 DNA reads TGTGCCAGCAGCCGAAGCGGGGGGGACTACAATGAGCAGTTCTTC.